This TCR beta chain was sequenced during a study of CD8 T cells in ankylosing spondylitis. Broader study findings: Blood from ankylosing spondylitis patients appeared to carry a characteristic roughly 8-variant TCR beta motif.

Library preparation for TCR beta used quantitative 5'-RACE with molecular barcodes. In TCRdb, the 5' RACE reads were re-called with MiXCR into one record per CDR3 protein. The sample has roughly 670,000 distinct CDR3 sequences, 19% seen once. A note on this clonotype: The antigen is undetermined.

The specimen sequenced was blood, either unsorted or a sorted T cell fraction (not recorded which). The receptor comes from a male donor with ankylosing spondylitis.

CDR3 protein: CSVEWGQAQHF. CDR3 coding DNA: TGCAGCGTTGAATGGGGACAGGCCCAGCATTTT. This chain connects TRBV29-1 to TRBJ1-5; 8 nucleotides line up with TRBD1. J was trimmed by 11 bases and V by 2 bases; bases with no gene match: 2. In germline, CDR1 is SQVTM, CDR2 ANQGSEA. The CDR3 is 11 residues long.